This paragraph reports one TCR beta chain. Profiled with immunoSEQ multiplex PCR; TCRdb holds only in-frame clones, not every one. This table has 210,000 or so clones, 85% to 90% appearing once. This sample is drawn from a study of blood T cell repertoires in COVID-19. The CDR3 has 14 amino acids. The germline V gene encodes CDR1 MGHRA and CDR2 YSYEKL. Trimming took off 0 bases at V and 6 bases at J, with 12 bases between the two ends. The chain links TRBV4-1 to TRBJ2-7; no reliable D call. Sequencing was performed on peripheral blood. The source of this sequence is a man younger than 45 with COVID-19, enrolled during active disease. This chain's CDR3 is CASSQDPGPGEQYF. The DNA for the CDR3 is TGCGCCAGCAGCCAAGATCCGGGTCCGGGCGAGCAGTACTTC.